This TCR beta chain emerged from a study of Ad26.COV2.S vaccination and SARS-CoV-2 variants. Notes on the study in general: TCR breadth and depth analyses may have underestimated total T cell responses.

Profiling relied on immunoSEQ multiplex PCR, and the TCRdb table lists in-frame clones only, not all of them. In the table there are fewer than 600,000 clones, 80% to 90% of which are singletons. As regards this clone: The antigen remains undetermined.

Treatment defined: 15 to 20 received Ad26.COV2.S at low or high dose, single or two shots; roughly 5 received placebo; per-sample allocation not given. Repertoires come from day 63 after the first vaccine or placebo injection. Adults aged 18-55 years in Boston included the donor. The ends were cut back, 1 base at V and 10 bases at J, with 12 bases in the middle. This CDR3 has 14 amino acids. Per the germline V gene, CDR1 is SGDLS and CDR2 is YYNGEE. The clonotype originates from a person between 18 and 65 years old who received the Ad26.COV2.S COVID-19 vaccine or a placebo. The chain carries TRBV9 and TRBJ1-6; D possibly corresponds to TRBD1 (6 bases). The material sequenced was peripheral blood, taken in a trial of Ad26.COV2.S vaccine versus placebo. In DNA, the CDR3 is TGTGCCAGCAGCGTATCAGGGGTGGGGTCACCCCTCCACTTT. This gives the protein CASSVSGVGSPLHF.